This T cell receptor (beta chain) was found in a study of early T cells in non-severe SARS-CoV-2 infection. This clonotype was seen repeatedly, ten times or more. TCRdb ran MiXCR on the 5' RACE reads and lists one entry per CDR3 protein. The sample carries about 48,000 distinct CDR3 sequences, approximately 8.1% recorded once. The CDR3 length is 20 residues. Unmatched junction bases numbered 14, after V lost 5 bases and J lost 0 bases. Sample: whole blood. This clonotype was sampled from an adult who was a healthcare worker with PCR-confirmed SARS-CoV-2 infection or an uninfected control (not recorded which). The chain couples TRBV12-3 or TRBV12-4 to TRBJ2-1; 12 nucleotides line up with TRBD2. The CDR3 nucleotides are TGTGCCAGCAGTGCCCGAACTAGCGGGGGGTTCGGTAGCTCCTACAATGAGCAGTTCTTC. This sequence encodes CASSARTSGGFGSSYNEQFF.